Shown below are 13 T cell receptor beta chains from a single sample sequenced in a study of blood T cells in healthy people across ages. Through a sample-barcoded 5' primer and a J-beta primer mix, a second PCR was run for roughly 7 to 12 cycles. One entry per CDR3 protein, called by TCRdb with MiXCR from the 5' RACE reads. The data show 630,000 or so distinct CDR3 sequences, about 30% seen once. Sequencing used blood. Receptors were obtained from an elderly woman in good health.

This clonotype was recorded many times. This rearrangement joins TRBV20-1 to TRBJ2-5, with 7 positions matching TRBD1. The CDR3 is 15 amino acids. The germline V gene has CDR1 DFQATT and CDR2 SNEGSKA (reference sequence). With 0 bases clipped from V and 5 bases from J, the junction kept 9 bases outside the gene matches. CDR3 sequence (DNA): TGCAGTGCTAGAGATCAAGACAGGGAGTCCGAGACCCAGTACTTC. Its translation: CSARDQDRESETQYF.

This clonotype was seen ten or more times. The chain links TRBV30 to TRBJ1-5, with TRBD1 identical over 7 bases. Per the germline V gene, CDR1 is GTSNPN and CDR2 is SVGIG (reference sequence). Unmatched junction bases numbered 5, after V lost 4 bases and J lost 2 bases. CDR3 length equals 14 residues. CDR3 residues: CAWNPGTGNQPQHF. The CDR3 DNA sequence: TGTGCCTGGAACCCCGGGACAGGCAATCAGCCCCAGCATTTT.

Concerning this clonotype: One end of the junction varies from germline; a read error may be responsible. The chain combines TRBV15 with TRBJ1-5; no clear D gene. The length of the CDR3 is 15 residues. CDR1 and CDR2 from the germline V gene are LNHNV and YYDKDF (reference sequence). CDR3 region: CVTSRDWRVDQPQHF. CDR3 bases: TGTGTCACCAGCAGAGATTGGAGAGTGGATCAGCCCCAGCATTTT.

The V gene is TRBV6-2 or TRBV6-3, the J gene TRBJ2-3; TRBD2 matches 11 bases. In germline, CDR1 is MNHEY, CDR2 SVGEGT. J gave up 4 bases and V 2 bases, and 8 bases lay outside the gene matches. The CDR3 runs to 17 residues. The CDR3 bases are TGTGCCAGCAGTTACCGCCTAGCGGGGGGCCAGGCAGATACGCAGTATTTT. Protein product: CASSYRLAGGQADTQYF.

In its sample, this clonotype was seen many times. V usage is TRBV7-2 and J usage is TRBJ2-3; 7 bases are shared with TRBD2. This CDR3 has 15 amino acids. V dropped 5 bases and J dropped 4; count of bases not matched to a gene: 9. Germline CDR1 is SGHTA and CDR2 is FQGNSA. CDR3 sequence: CASSRTGGRADTQYF. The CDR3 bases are TGTGCCAGCAGCCGCACGGGGGGTCGAGCAGATACGCAGTATTTT. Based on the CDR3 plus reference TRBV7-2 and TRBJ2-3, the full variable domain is GAGVSQSPSNKVTEKGKDVELRCDPISGHTALYWYRQSLGQGLEFLIYFQGNSAPDKSGLPSDRFSAERTGGSVSTLTIQRTQQEDSAVYLCASSRTGGRADTQYFGPGTRLTVL.

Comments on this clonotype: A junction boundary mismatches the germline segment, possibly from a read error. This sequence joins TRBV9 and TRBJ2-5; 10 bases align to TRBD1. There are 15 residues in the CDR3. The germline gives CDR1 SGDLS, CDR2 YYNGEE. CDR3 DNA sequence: TGTGCCAGCAGCGGCGGGACAGGGGATTCGGAGACCCTGTACTTC. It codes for CASSGGTGDSETLYF.

Here the CDR3 reads CATSDRQGTSRFF. CDR3 sequence (DNA): TGTGCCACCAGTGATCGACAGGGGACATCCAGGTTCTTC. The genes are TRBV24-1 and TRBJ2-1, with 8 bases that match TRBD1. V shed 3 bases, J shed 15 bases, and the junction held 9 bases outside the gene matches. This CDR3 has 13 residues. Germline-derived CDR1 and CDR2 are KGHDR and SFDVKD.

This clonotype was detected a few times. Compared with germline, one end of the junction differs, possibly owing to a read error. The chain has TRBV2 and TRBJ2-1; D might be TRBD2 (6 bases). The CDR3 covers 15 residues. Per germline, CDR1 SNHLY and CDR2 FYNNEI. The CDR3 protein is CASSAGRLYYSEQFF. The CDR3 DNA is TGTGCCAGCAGTGCGGGGAGGCTCTACTACAGTGAGCAGTTCTTC.

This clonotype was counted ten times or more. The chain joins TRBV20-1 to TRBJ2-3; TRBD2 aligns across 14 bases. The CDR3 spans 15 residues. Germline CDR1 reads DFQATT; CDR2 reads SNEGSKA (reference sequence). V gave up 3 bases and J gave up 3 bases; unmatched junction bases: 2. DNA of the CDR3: TGCAGTGCTAGGGGACTAGCGGGGGAGACAGATACGCAGTATTTT. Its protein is CSARGLAGETDTQYF.

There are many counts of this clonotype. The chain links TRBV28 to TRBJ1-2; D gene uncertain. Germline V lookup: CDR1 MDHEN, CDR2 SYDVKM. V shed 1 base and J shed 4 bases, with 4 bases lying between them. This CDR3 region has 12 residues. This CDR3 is CASSLYTYGYTF. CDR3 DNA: TGTGCCAGCAGTTTATACACCTATGGCTACACCTTC.

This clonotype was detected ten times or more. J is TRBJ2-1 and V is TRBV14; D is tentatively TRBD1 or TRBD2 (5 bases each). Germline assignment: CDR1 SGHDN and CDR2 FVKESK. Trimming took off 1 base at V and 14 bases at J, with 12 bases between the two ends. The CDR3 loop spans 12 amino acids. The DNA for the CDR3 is TGTGCCAGCAGCCAAGGGGCAAGAGGGGAGTTCTTC. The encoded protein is CASSQGARGEFF.

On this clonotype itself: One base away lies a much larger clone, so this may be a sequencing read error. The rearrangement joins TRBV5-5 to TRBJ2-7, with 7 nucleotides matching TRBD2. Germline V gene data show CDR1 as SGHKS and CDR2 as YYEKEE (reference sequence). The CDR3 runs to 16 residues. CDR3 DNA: TGTGCCAACAGCGGGAAGGCGGGCGTGCTATCCTACGAGCAGTACTTC. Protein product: CANSGKAGVLSYEQYF.

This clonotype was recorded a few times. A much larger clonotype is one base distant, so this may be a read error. The CDR3 sequence is CACSMTGDAYNEQFF. CDR3 sequence (DNA): TGTGCCTGCAGTATGACAGGGGATGCCTACAATGAGCAGTTCTTC. The chain couples TRBV6-5 to TRBJ2-1, with 8 bases lining up with TRBD1. The CDR3 is 15 amino acids. Germline values: CDR1 MNHEY, CDR2 SVGAGI.